This T cell receptor beta chain was profiled in a study of early T cells in non-severe SARS-CoV-2 infection. On the study more broadly: Sequencing of unsorted whole blood was done on bulk RNA, leaving chains unpaired.

Whole-study results and caveats: A preference for anti-spike CD8 responses marked VDJdb matching, which missed private and CD4 specificities.

This clonotype was picked up many times. Its antigen is still unknown. The TCR library protocol attached unique molecular identifiers to the individual cDNA molecules. TCRdb re-analysed the 5' RACE reads in MiXCR, keeping a single row per CDR3 protein. The sample includes approximately 50,000 distinct CDR3 sequences, about 9.3% of them seen just once. The CDR3 covers 17 residues. Trimming removed 2 bases at V and 1 base at J, with 16 bases between. The source material was whole blood. The gene calls are TRBV12-3 or TRBV12-4 and TRBJ2-3; D is unresolved. The TCR comes from an adult who was a healthcare worker with PCR-confirmed SARS-CoV-2 infection or an uninfected control (not recorded which). DNA of the CDR3: TGTGCCAGCAGTTTATTCCCTAAAACCACGCGCACAGATACGCAGTATTTT. Its translation: CASSLFPKTTRTDTQYF.